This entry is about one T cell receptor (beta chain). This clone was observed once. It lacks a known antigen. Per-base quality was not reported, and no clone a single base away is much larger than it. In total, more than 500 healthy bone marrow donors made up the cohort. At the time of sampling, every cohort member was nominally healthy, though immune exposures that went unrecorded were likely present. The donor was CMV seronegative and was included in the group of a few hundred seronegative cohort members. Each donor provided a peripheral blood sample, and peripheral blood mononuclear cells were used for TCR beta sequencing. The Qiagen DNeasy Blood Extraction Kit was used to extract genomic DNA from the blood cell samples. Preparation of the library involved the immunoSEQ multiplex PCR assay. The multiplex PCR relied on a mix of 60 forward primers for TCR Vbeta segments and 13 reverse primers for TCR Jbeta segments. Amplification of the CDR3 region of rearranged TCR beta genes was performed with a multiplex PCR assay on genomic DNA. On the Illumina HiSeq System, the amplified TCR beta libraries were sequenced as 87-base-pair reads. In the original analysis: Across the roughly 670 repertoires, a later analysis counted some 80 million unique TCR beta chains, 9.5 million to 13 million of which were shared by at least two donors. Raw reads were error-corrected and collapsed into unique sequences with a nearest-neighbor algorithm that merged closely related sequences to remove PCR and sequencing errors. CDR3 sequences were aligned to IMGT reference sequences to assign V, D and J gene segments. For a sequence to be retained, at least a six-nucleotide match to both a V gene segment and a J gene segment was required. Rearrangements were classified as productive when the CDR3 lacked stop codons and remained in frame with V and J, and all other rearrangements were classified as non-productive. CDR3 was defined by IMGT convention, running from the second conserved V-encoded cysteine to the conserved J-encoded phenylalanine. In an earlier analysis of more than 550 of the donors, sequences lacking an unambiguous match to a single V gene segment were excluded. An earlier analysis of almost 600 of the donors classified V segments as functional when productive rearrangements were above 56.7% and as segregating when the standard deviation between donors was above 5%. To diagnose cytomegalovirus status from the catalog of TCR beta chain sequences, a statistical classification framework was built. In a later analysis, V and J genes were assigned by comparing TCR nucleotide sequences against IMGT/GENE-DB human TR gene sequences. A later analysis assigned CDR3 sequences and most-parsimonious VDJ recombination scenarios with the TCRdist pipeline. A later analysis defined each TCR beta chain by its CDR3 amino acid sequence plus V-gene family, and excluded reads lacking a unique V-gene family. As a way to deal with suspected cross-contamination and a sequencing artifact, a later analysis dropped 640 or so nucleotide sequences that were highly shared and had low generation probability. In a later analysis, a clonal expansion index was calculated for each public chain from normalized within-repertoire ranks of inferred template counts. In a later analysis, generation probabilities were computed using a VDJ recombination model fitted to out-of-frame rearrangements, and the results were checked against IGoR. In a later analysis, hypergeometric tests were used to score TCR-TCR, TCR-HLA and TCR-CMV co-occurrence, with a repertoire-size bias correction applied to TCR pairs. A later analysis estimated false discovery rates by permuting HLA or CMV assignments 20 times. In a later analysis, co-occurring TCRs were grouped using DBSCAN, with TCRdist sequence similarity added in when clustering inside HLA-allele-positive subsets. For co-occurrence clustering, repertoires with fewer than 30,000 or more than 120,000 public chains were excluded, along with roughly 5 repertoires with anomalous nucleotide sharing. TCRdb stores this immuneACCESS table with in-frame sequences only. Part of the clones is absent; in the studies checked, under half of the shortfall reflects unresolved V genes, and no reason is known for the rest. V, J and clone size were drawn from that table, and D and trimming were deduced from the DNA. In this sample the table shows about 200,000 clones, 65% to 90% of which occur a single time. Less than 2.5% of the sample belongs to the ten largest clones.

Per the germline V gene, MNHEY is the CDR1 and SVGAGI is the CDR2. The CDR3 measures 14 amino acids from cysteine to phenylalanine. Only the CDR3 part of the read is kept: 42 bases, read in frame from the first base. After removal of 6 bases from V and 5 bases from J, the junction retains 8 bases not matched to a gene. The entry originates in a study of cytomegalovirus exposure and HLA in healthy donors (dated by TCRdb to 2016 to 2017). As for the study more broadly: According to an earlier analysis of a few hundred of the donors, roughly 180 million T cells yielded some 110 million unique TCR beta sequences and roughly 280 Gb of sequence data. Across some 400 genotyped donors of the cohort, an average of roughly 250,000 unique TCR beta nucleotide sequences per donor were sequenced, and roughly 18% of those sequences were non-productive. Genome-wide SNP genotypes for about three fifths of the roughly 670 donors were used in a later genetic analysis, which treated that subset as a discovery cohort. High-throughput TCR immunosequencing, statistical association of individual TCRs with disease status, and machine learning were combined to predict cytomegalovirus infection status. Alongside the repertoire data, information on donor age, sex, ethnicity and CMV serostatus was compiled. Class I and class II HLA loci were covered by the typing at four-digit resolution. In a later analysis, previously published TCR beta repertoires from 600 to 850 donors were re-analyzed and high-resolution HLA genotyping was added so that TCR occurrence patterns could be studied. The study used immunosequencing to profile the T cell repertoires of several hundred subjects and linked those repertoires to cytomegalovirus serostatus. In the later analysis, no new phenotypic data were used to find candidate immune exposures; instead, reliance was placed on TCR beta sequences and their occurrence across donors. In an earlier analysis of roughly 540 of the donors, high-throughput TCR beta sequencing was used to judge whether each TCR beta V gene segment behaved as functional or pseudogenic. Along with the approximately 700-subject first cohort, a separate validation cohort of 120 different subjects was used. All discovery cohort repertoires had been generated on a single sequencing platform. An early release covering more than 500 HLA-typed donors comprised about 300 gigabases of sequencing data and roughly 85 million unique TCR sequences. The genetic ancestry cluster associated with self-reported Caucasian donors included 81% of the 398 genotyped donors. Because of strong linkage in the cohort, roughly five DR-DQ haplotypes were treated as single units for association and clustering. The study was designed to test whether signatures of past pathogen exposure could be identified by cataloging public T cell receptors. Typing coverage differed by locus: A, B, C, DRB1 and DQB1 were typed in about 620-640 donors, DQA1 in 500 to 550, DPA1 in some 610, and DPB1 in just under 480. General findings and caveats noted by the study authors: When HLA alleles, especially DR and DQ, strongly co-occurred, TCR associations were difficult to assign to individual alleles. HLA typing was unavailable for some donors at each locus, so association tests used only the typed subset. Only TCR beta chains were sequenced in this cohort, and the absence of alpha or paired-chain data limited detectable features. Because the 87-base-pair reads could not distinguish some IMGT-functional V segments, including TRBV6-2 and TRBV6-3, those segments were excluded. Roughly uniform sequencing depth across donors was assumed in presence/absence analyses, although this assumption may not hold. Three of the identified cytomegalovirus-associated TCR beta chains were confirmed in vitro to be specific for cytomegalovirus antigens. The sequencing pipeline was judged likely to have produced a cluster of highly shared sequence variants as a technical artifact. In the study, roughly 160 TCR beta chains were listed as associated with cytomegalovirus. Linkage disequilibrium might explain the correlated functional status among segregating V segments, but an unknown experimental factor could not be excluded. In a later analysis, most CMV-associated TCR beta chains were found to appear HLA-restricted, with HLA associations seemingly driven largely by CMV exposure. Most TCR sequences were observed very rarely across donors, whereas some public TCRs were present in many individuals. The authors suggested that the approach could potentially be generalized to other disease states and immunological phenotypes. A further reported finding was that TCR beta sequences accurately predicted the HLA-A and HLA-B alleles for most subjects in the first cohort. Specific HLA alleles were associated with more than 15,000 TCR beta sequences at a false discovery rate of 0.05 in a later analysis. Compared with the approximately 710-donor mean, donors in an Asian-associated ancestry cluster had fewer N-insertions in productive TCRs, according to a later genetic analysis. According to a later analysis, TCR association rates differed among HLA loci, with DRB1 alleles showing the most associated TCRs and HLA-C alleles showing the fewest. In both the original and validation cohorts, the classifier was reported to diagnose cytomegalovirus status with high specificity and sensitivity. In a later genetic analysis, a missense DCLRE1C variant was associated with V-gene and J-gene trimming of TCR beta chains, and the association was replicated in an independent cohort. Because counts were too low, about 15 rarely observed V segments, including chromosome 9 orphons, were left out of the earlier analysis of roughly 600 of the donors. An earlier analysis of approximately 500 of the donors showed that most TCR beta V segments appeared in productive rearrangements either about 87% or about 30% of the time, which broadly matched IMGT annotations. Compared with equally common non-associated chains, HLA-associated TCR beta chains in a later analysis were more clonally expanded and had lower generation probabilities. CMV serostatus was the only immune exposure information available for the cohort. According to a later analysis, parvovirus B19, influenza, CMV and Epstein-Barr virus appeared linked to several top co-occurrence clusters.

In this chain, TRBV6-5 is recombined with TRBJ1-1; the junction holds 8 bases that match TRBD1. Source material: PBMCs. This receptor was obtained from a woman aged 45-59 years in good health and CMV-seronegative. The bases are TGTGCCAGCAGGCAACAGGGGGTTGGAACTGAAGCTTTCTTT. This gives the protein CASRQQGVGTEAFF.